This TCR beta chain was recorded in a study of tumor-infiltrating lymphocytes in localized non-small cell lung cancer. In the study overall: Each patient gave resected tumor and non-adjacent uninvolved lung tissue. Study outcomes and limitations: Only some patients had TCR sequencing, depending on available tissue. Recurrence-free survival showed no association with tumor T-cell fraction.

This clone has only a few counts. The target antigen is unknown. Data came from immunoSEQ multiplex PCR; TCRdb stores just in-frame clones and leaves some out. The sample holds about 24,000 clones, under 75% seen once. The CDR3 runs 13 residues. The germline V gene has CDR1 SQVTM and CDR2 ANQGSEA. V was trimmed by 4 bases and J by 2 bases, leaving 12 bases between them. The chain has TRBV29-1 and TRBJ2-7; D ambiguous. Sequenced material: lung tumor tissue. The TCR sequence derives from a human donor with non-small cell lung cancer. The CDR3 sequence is CSVGSLGAYEQYF. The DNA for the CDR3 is TGCAGCGTTGGATCACTTGGGGCCTACGAGCAGTACTTC.